This is a list of T cell receptor beta chains from one sample in a study of cytomegalovirus exposure and HLA in healthy donors. Some clones are missing from TCRdb's copy, which holds only in-frame ones; the method was immunoSEQ multiplex PCR. The sample holds about 140,000 clones, about 76% seen once. Sequenced material: PBMCs. These receptors all come from a young man in good health and CMV-seronegative. The CDR3 runs from the conserved cysteine through the conserved F or W. Fields, in order: clone size, V gene, J gene, D gene, CDR3 DNA, CDR3 protein. The D gene is left open where the match is weak. Some rows have no size entry. The others give once, few or many, or a class for an expanded clone.

abundance: .
v_gene: TRBV7-2
j_gene: TRBJ1-4
d_gene: TRBD1
CDR3nt: TGTGCCAGCAGCTCACAGGGGGGGGAAAAACTGTTTTTT
CDR3aa: CASSSQGGEKLFF

abundance: .
v_gene: TRBV7-9
j_gene: TRBJ2-7
d_gene: .
CDR3nt: TGTTCCAGCAGCGTGGACAGTTACGAGCAGTACTTC
CDR3aa: CSSSVDSYEQYF

abundance: .
v_gene: TRBV28
j_gene: TRBJ2-2
d_gene: TRBD2
CDR3nt: TGTGCCAGCAGTTTAGTGCGGGAGGGCACCGGGGAGCTGTTTTTT
CDR3aa: CASSLVREGTGELFF

abundance: .
v_gene: TRBV30
j_gene: TRBJ2-6
d_gene: TRBD2
CDR3nt: TGTGCCTGGACCGGACTAGGGGCCTTTGACTCTGGGGCCAACGTCCTGACTTTC
CDR3aa: CAWTGLGAFDSGANVLTF

abundance: .
v_gene: TRBV6-1
j_gene: TRBJ2-7
d_gene: .
CDR3nt: TGTGCCACCCTCCGGGACACACTAGTCTCCTACGAGCAGTACTTC
CDR3aa: CATLRDTLVSYEQYF

abundance: .
v_gene: TRBV7-5
j_gene: TRBJ2-1
d_gene: .
CDR3nt: TGTGCCAGAAGCTGGGACACCTCGGTCGTGGTACGGTCCTACAATGAGCAGTTCTTC
CDR3aa: CARSWDTSVVVRSYNEQFF

abundance: once
v_gene: TRBV4-1
j_gene: TRBJ2-2
d_gene: TRBD1
CDR3nt: TGCGCCAGCAGCCTAGGACAGGGCACCGGACATGGCGGGGAGCTGTTTTTT
CDR3aa: CASSLGQGTGHGGELFF

abundance: few
v_gene: TRBV27
j_gene: TRBJ1-2
d_gene: TRBD1
CDR3nt: TGTGCCAGCAGCTGGACAGGGGGGGACTATGGCTACACCTTC
CDR3aa: CASSWTGGDYGYTF

abundance: .
v_gene: TRBV6-5
j_gene: TRBJ2-7
d_gene: .
CDR3nt: TGTGCCAGCAGTCACCGACACCACTACGAGCAGTACTTC
CDR3aa: CASSHRHHYEQYF

abundance: few
v_gene: TRBV5-1
j_gene: TRBJ2-7
d_gene: .
CDR3nt: TGCGCCAGCAGCTTGCATCCCTACGAGCAGTACTTC
CDR3aa: CASSLHPYEQYF

abundance: .
v_gene: TRBV11-2
j_gene: TRBJ2-5
d_gene: TRBD2
CDR3nt: TGTGCCAGCAGCTTACTTGGCGGGAGGCCGTCGGAGACCCAGTACTTC
CDR3aa: CASSLLGGRPSETQYF

abundance: .
v_gene: TRBV7-6
j_gene: TRBJ2-2
d_gene: .
CDR3nt: TGTGCCAGCAGCTTGGGCCAAAGGAACACCGGGGAGCTGTTTTTT
CDR3aa: CASSLGQRNTGELFF

abundance: .
v_gene: TRBV27
j_gene: TRBJ1-1
d_gene: .
CDR3nt: TGTGCCAGCAGTTTTAGGGAGTGGGGCCGGGGGGCAAACACTGAAGCTTTCTTT
CDR3aa: CASSFREWGRGANTEAFF

abundance: .
v_gene: TRBV23-1
j_gene: TRBJ2-7
d_gene: .
CDR3nt: TGCGCCAGCAGTCGGAGGGCCTACGAGCAGTACTTC
CDR3aa: CASSRRAYEQYF

abundance: .
v_gene: TRBV5-4
j_gene: TRBJ2-3
d_gene: .
CDR3nt: TGTGCCAGCAGCTTAGGACTACCTAGCACAGATACGCAGTATTTT
CDR3aa: CASSLGLPSTDTQYF

abundance: .
v_gene: TRBV11-2
j_gene: TRBJ2-3
d_gene: TRBD2
CDR3nt: TGTGCCAGCAGCCCTGGACTAGTACTAATAGATACGCAGTATTTT
CDR3aa: CASSPGLVLIDTQYF

abundance: .
v_gene: TRBV4-2
j_gene: TRBJ2-4
d_gene: TRBD2
CDR3nt: TGTGCCAGCAGCCAAGAGACTAGCGGGGGAAACATTCAGTACTTC
CDR3aa: CASSQETSGGNIQYF

abundance: .
v_gene: TRBV28
j_gene: TRBJ1-2
d_gene: TRBD1
CDR3nt: TGTGCCAGCAGGCCGGGACAGGGCTATGGCTACACCTTC
CDR3aa: CASRPGQGYGYTF

abundance: once
v_gene: TRBV5-8
j_gene: TRBJ1-1
d_gene: .
CDR3nt: TGTGCCAGCAGCTCTGGACAGCACACTGAAGCTTTCTTT
CDR3aa: CASSSGQHTEAFF

abundance: .
v_gene: TRBV27
j_gene: TRBJ2-1
d_gene: .
CDR3nt: TGTGCCAGCACGGAGGTTGGCTCCTACAATGAGCAGTTCTTC
CDR3aa: CASTEVGSYNEQFF

abundance: .
v_gene: TRBV18
j_gene: TRBJ2-7
d_gene: .
CDR3nt: TGTGCCAGCTCACAGGCAGGGAAGGACGAGCAGTACTTC
CDR3aa: CASSQAGKDEQYF

abundance: once
v_gene: TRBV11-2
j_gene: TRBJ2-7
d_gene: .
CDR3nt: TGTGCCAGCAGCTTAGTAGCAGGGGATTCCTACGAGCAGTACTTC
CDR3aa: CASSLVAGDSYEQYF

abundance: .
v_gene: TRBV27
j_gene: TRBJ2-3
d_gene: .
CDR3nt: TGTGCCAGCAAACTAGTGGATAGCACAGATACGCAGTATTTT
CDR3aa: CASKLVDSTDTQYF

abundance: .
v_gene: TRBV7-2
j_gene: TRBJ2-7
d_gene: TRBD2
CDR3nt: TGTGCCAGCAGCGTCACTAGCGGGTCCGCCTCCGAGCAGTACTTC
CDR3aa: CASSVTSGSASEQYF

abundance: .
v_gene: TRBV7-9
j_gene: TRBJ1-4
d_gene: .
CDR3nt: TGTGCCAGCAGCCTGAGGGCGGCAACTAATGAAAAACTGTTTTTT
CDR3aa: CASSLRAATNEKLFF

abundance: .
v_gene: TRBV18
j_gene: TRBJ1-4
d_gene: .
CDR3nt: TGTGCCAGCTCACAATACAGGGATCCTAATGAAAAACTGTTTTTT
CDR3aa: CASSQYRDPNEKLFF

abundance: few
v_gene: TRBV7-9
j_gene: TRBJ2-7
d_gene: TRBD2
CDR3nt: TGTGCCAGCAGCTTAGGGGCTAGCGGGCGAACCTACGAGCAGTACTTC
CDR3aa: CASSLGASGRTYEQYF

abundance: .
v_gene: TRBV30
j_gene: TRBJ1-3
d_gene: .
CDR3nt: TGTGCCTGGACCCTCGGGAACTCTGGAAACACCATATATTTT
CDR3aa: CAWTLGNSGNTIYF

abundance: few
v_gene: TRBV6-5
j_gene: TRBJ1-1
d_gene: .
CDR3nt: TGTGCCACCCGGTCGACCGGGGGCACTGAAGCTTTCTTT
CDR3aa: CATRSTGGTEAFF

abundance: .
v_gene: TRBV5-1
j_gene: TRBJ1-2
d_gene: TRBD1
CDR3nt: TGCGCCAGCAGCTTGGGGACAGGGGCTAACTATGGCTACACCTTC
CDR3aa: CASSLGTGANYGYTF

abundance: .
v_gene: TRBV28
j_gene: TRBJ2-7
d_gene: TRBD1
CDR3nt: TGTGCCAGCAGCGGTGCCGGGACAGGGGGCTGGGAGCAGTACTTC
CDR3aa: CASSGAGTGGWEQYF

abundance: .
v_gene: TRBV27
j_gene: TRBJ1-5
d_gene: .
CDR3nt: TGTGCCAGCAGTTTCGGGTCTCGCAATCAGCCCCAGCATTTT
CDR3aa: CASSFGSRNQPQHF

abundance: .
v_gene: TRBV5-1
j_gene: TRBJ2-1
d_gene: TRBD2
CDR3nt: TGCGCCAGCAGCTTGGGCTCGGGGCTAGCGGGGGTCCTCAATGAGCAGTTCTTC
CDR3aa: CASSLGSGLAGVLNEQFF

abundance: .
v_gene: TRBV6-6
j_gene: TRBJ1-1
d_gene: TRBD1
CDR3nt: TGTGCCAGCAGTTCCGGGACAGGTCCGAATGAAGCTTTCTTT
CDR3aa: CASSSGTGPNEAFF

abundance: .
v_gene: TRBV7-9
j_gene: TRBJ2-1
d_gene: .
CDR3nt: TGTGCCAGCAGCCGTAGACAGGGAGGCGTCAATGAGCAGTTCTTC
CDR3aa: CASSRRQGGVNEQFF

abundance: .
v_gene: TRBV6-1
j_gene: TRBJ1-2
d_gene: TRBD1
CDR3nt: TGTGCCAGCAGTCCCGGACAGGGGCCTAACTATGGCTACACCTTC
CDR3aa: CASSPGQGPNYGYTF

abundance: .
v_gene: TRBV7-9
j_gene: TRBJ2-7
d_gene: TRBD2
CDR3nt: TGTGCCAGCAGCCATGGGGGAGGGAACCTGTACGAGCAGTACTTC
CDR3aa: CASSHGGGNLYEQYF

abundance: .
v_gene: TRBV5-1
j_gene: TRBJ1-2
d_gene: .
CDR3nt: TGCGCCAGCAGCTTGGCCCCGGGTGGGGGCCCTAACTATGGCTACACCTTC
CDR3aa: CASSLAPGGGPNYGYTF

abundance: .
v_gene: TRBV18
j_gene: TRBJ2-3
d_gene: .
CDR3nt: TGTGCCAGCTCATCGACTCAGGGACACTTAGATACGCAGTATTTT
CDR3aa: CASSSTQGHLDTQYF

abundance: .
v_gene: TRBV6-5
j_gene: TRBJ2-7
d_gene: TRBD2
CDR3nt: TGTGCCAGCAGACCCGGACTAGGATCCTACGAGCAGTACTTC
CDR3aa: CASRPGLGSYEQYF

abundance: .
v_gene: TRBV28
j_gene: TRBJ2-7
d_gene: TRBD2
CDR3nt: TGTGCCAGCAGTAGACTAGCGGGAGCCTACGAGCAGTACTTC
CDR3aa: CASSRLAGAYEQYF

abundance: .
v_gene: TRBV2
j_gene: TRBJ2-7
d_gene: TRBD1
CDR3nt: TGTGCCAGCAGCTGGGGGGGACAGGGACTCATCGAGCAGTACTTC
CDR3aa: CASSWGGQGLIEQYF

abundance: .
v_gene: TRBV30
j_gene: TRBJ2-7
d_gene: .
CDR3nt: TGTGCCTGTGGACAAGAGAACTACGAGCAGTACTTC
CDR3aa: CACGQENYEQYF

abundance: once
v_gene: TRBV7-9
j_gene: TRBJ2-1
d_gene: .
CDR3nt: TGTGCCAGCAGCCTCCGGGACACCCACTCCTACAATGAGCAGTTCTTC
CDR3aa: CASSLRDTHSYNEQFF

abundance: few
v_gene: TRBV7-3
j_gene: TRBJ1-1
d_gene: .
CDR3nt: TGTGCCAGCAGCCCCGGGGGTGGGGGAGGCACTGAAGCTTTCTTT
CDR3aa: CASSPGGGGGTEAFF

abundance: few
v_gene: TRBV25-1
j_gene: TRBJ1-2
d_gene: .
CDR3nt: TGTGCCAGCAGTGAATTCGGGGTCCGGGAGGATGGCTACACCTTC
CDR3aa: CASSEFGVREDGYTF

abundance: .
v_gene: TRBV5-1
j_gene: TRBJ2-3
d_gene: .
CDR3nt: TGCGCCAGCAGCTTGGAGGGAGCTAGCACAGATACGCAGTATTTT
CDR3aa: CASSLEGASTDTQYF

abundance: once
v_gene: TRBV2
j_gene: TRBJ1-1
d_gene: .
CDR3nt: TGTGCCGTCCTTAATACGGGCACTGAAGCTTTCTTT
CDR3aa: CAVLNTGTEAFF

abundance: .
v_gene: TRBV7-9
j_gene: TRBJ2-7
d_gene: TRBD2
CDR3nt: TGTGCCAGCAGCCTCCCGGGACTAGCGGGAGGTAGGGCCTGGGAGCAGTACTTC
CDR3aa: CASSLPGLAGGRAWEQYF

abundance: few
v_gene: TRBV6-5
j_gene: TRBJ2-7
d_gene: .
CDR3nt: TGTGCCAGCAGTCCTGACAGTGCGGCGAGTTACGAGCAGTACTTC
CDR3aa: CASSPDSAASYEQYF